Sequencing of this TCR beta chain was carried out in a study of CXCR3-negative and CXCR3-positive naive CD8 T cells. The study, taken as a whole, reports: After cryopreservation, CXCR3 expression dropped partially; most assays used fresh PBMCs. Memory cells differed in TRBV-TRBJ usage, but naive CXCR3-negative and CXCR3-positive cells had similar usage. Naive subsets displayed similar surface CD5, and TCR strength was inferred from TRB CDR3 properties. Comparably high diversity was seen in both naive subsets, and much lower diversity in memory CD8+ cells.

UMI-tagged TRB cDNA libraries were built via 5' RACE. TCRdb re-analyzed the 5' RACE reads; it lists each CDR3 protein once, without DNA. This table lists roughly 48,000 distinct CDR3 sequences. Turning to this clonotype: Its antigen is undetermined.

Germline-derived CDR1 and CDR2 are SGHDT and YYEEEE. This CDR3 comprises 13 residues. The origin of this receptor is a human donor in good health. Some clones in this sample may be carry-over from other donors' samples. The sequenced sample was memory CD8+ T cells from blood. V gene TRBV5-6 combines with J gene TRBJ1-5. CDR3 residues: CASSRGWRSPQHF.